Listed here are 13 T cell receptor beta chains from one sample, sequenced in a study of cytomegalovirus exposure and HLA in healthy donors. Some clones are missing from TCRdb's copy, which holds only in-frame ones; the method was immunoSEQ multiplex PCR. The sample holds under 200,000 clones, approximately 96% seen once. Material: PBMCs. Source of these receptors: a woman aged 18-29 years in good health and CMV-seronegative.

The V call is TRBV5-6, the J call TRBJ1-5; 7 nucleotides agree with TRBD1. CDR1 SGHDT and CDR2 YYEEEE come from the germline V gene. V trimming: 1 base; J trimming: 5 bases; junction bases outside the gene matches: 3. This CDR3 has 14 amino acids. DNA for the CDR3: TGTGCCAGCAGCTTGACAGGGGCGTATCAGCCCCAGCATTTT. Amino acid sequence: CASSLTGAYQPQHF.

The J gene is TRBJ2-7, the V gene TRBV5-1; 12 bases match TRBD2. CDR3 length equals 15 residues. Looked up from germline, CDR1 is SGHRS and CDR2 is YFSETQ. The V and J ends lost 4 bases and 2 bases, in that order; junction bases with no gene match: 4. The CDR3 here is CASSPRTSGTYEQYF. CDR3 nucleotide sequence: TGCGCCAGCAGCCCCCGGACTAGCGGGACCTACGAGCAGTACTTC.

The V and J genes are TRBV4-3 and TRBJ2-5, with TRBD1 matching 12 bases. Trimming cost V 1 base and J 5 bases; bases outside gene matches: 11. Per germline, CDR1 LGHNA and CDR2 YSLEER. The CDR3 sequence is 18 residues long. This CDR3 is CASSQVSLGQGAMETQYF. The CDR3 nucleotides are TGCGCCAGCAGCCAAGTGTCCCTGGGACAGGGGGCAATGGAGACCCAGTACTTC.

The genes are TRBV7-9 and TRBJ2-7; a possible D gene is TRBD1 (5 bases). Germline V gene data show CDR1 as SEHNR and CDR2 as FQNEAQ (reference sequence). The V gene lost 2 bases and the J gene lost 2 bases, with 13 bases spanning the gap. This CDR3 is 15 amino acids long. CDR3 in amino acids: CASSLSQGSAYEQYF. CDR3 DNA sequence: TGTGCCAGCAGCTTATCCCAGGGTTCGGCCTACGAGCAGTACTTC. Based on the CDR3 plus reference TRBV7-9 and TRBJ2-7, the full variable domain is DTGVSQNPRHKITKRGQNVTFRCDPISEHNRLYWYRQTLGQGPEFLTYFQNEAQLEKSRLLSDRFSAERPKGSFSTLEIQRTEQGDSAMYLCASSLSQGSAYEQYFGPGTRLTVT.

The chain couples TRBV7-9 to TRBJ1-1, with D possibly TRBD1 on 5 matching bases. CDR1 SEHNR and CDR2 FQNEAQ come from the germline V gene (reference sequence). V lost 2 bases to trimming and J lost 8 bases, with 21 bases between them. This CDR3 is built from 16 residues. The CDR3: CASSLSNGGAASEAFF. The DNA for the CDR3 is TGTGCCAGCAGCTTAAGCAACGGTGGGGCAGCCTCGGAAGCTTTCTTT.

The rearrangement uses TRBV15 and TRBJ2-3, with TRBD2 matching over 7 bases. Germline lookup yields CDR1 LNHNV and CDR2 YYDKDF (reference sequence). The CDR3 consists of 16 residues. The V and J ends lost 5 bases and 2 bases, in that order; junction bases with no gene match: 10. CDR3 DNA: TGTGCCACCAGCGGGCCTCTAGCGGATTACACAGATACGCAGTATTTT. Protein sequence: CATSGPLADYTDTQYF.

The chain combines TRBV14 with TRBJ1-2; 11 bases are a match to TRBD1. The CDR3 loop spans 15 amino acids. J lost 7 bases, V lost 1 base, and 5 bases had no gene match. Germline V gene data show CDR1 as SGHDN and CDR2 as FVKESK. CDR3 in amino acids: CASSQARTGGFGYTF. The CDR3 DNA is TGTGCCAGCAGCCAAGCCCGGACAGGGGGCTTTGGCTACACCTTC.

The genes are TRBV5-5 and TRBJ2-1; TRBD1 is a possible D gene (6 bases). CDR1 and CDR2 (germline): SGHKS, YYEKEE (reference sequence). The CDR3 runs 16 residues. The V end was cut by 1 base, the J end by 5 bases, with 16 bases between. CDR3 bases: TGTGCCAGCAGCTTGCCAGCTTGGTCAGGGGACAATGAGCAGTTCTTC. Encoded protein: CASSLPAWSGDNEQFF.

The chain has TRBV7-6 and TRBJ2-7, with 9 bases matching TRBD1. The CDR3 has 14 amino acids. The ends lost 4 bases at V and 4 bases at J; junction bases unmatched: 5. CDR1 SGHVS and CDR2 FNYEAQ come from the germline V gene. The CDR3: CASSSDRGLYEQYF. The CDR3 DNA sequence: TGTGCCAGCAGCTCGGACAGGGGACTGTACGAGCAGTACTTC.

This chain links TRBV5-1 with TRBJ1-2; 7 bases agree with TRBD1. Germline CDR1 and CDR2: SGHRS and YFSETQ. The V and J ends lost 4 bases and 4 bases, in that order; junction bases with no gene match: 4. The CDR3 runs 13 residues. DNA of the CDR3: TGCGCCAGCAGCACCCGGGACAGCTATGGCTACACCTTC. It specifies CASSTRDSYGYTF.

CDR3 region: CASSVQGPPTEAFF. The CDR3 DNA follows: TGTGCCAGCAGCGTACAGGGGCCCCCCACTGAAGCTTTCTTT. This chain connects TRBV9 to TRBJ1-1, with D possibly TRBD1 on 6 matching bases. The CDR3 extends over 14 amino acids. V shed 1 base and J shed 4 bases, with 11 bases lying between them. Germline V gives CDR1 SGDLS, CDR2 YYNGEE.

This chain connects TRBV5-1 to TRBJ2-5; D possibly corresponds to TRBD1 (6 bases). Germline V gives CDR1 SGHRS, CDR2 YFSETQ. The CDR3 totals 12 residues. The germline V and J ends were trimmed by 4 bases and 5 bases, with 9 bases remaining between them. CDR3 amino acids: CASSSQGETQYF. In DNA, the CDR3 is TGCGCCAGCAGCAGTCAGGGGGAGACCCAGTACTTC.

This chain connects TRBV7-2 to TRBJ2-4; 8 bases match TRBD1. This CDR3 comprises 15 residues. Germline CDR1 reads SGHTA; CDR2 reads FQGNSA. J was trimmed by 2 bases and V by 5 bases; bases with no gene match: 5. The CDR3 spells CASSPRQGTKNIQYF. The CDR3 DNA follows: TGTGCCAGCAGCCCCCGACAGGGGACCAAAAACATTCAGTACTTC.